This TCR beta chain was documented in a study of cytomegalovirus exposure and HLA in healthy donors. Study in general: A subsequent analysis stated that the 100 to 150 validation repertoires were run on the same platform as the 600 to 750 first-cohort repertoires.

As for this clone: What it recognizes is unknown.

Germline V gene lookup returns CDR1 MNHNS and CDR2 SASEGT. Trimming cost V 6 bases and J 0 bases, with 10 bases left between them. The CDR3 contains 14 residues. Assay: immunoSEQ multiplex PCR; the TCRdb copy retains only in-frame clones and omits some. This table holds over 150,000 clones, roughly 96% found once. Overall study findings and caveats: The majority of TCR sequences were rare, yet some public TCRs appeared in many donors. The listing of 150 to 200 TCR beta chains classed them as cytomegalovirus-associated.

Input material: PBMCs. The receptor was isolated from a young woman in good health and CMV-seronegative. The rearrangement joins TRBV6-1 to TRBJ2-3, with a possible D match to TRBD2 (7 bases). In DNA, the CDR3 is TGTGCCAGCAGAGGGGGGGCCAGCACAGATACGCAGTATTTT. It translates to CASRGGASTDTQYF.